Listed below are T cell receptor beta chains from one sample, sequenced in a study of identical twins. TCRdb redid the calling of the 5' RACE reads with MiXCR, one entry per CDR3 protein. In the table there are 200,000 to 250,000 distinct CDR3 sequences, over 12% of which are singletons. The specimen sequenced was memory (CD45RO+) T cells sorted from blood. These receptors were collected from a woman under 30 in good health. Each CDR3 is given with its conserved first and last residue. Only some rows state a clone size, as once, few, many or a class for expanded clones.

clone_size: NA; v_call: TRBV29-1; j_call: TRBJ1-2; cdr3_aa: CSVGGQGYGYTF
clone_size: few; v_call: TRBV25-1; j_call: TRBJ2-1; cdr3_aa: CASSEPGTSARNEQFF
clone_size: NA; v_call: TRBV6-2/TRBV6-3; j_call: TRBJ2-7; cdr3_aa: CASSLLWTYYEQYF
clone_size: few; v_call: TRBV6-5; j_call: TRBJ1-2; cdr3_aa: CASSYSPVLYGYTF
clone_size: many; v_call: TRBV6-5; j_call: TRBJ1-3; cdr3_aa: CASSYTLPGGAIGNTIYF
clone_size: many; v_call: TRBV5-1; j_call: TRBJ2-1; cdr3_aa: CASSLMGADNEQFF
clone_size: once; v_call: TRBV12-5; j_call: TRBJ1-1; cdr3_aa: CASGLVRGDREAFF
clone_size: NA; v_call: TRBV10-3; j_call: TRBJ2-7; cdr3_aa: CAISVGGSRYEQYF
clone_size: NA; v_call: TRBV30; j_call: TRBJ1-5; cdr3_aa: CAWRADGSNQPQHF
clone_size: few; v_call: TRBV27; j_call: TRBJ2-1; cdr3_aa: CASISKRSSYNEQFF
clone_size: NA; v_call: TRBV6-1; j_call: TRBJ2-1; cdr3_aa: CASSRGGPYNEQFF
clone_size: few; v_call: TRBV5-1; j_call: TRBJ1-1; cdr3_aa: CASSLGQGGARAEAFF
clone_size: NA; v_call: TRBV5-1; j_call: TRBJ1-2; cdr3_aa: CASSLQGPRDYGYTF
clone_size: NA; v_call: TRBV18; j_call: TRBJ2-7; cdr3_aa: CASSNDPGYEQYF
clone_size: many; v_call: TRBV27; j_call: TRBJ2-1; cdr3_aa: CASSWEVNEQFF
clone_size: few; v_call: TRBV14; j_call: TRBJ2-6; cdr3_aa: CASAGAGANVLTF
clone_size: few; v_call: TRBV10-3; j_call: TRBJ1-6; cdr3_aa: CAISARGGNFNSPLHF
clone_size: few; v_call: TRBV20-1; j_call: TRBJ1-1; cdr3_aa: CSARDFGEAFF
clone_size: few; v_call: TRBV20-1; j_call: TRBJ2-5; cdr3_aa: CSARDLGDQETQYF
clone_size: NA; v_call: TRBV7-9; j_call: TRBJ1-2; cdr3_aa: CASRPLGSGSYGYTF
clone_size: few; v_call: TRBV5-1; j_call: TRBJ2-1; cdr3_aa: CASSLAGGLGNEQFF
clone_size: few; v_call: TRBV19; j_call: TRBJ2-5; cdr3_aa: CASRLGQGAVETQYF
clone_size: few; v_call: TRBV9; j_call: TRBJ2-7; cdr3_aa: CASSVGAGGFFGNYEQYF
clone_size: few; v_call: TRBV30; j_call: TRBJ2-3; cdr3_aa: CAWSRGDTQYF
clone_size: NA; v_call: TRBV3-1; j_call: TRBJ1-6; cdr3_aa: CASSQGGSGVAPLHF
clone_size: many; v_call: TRBV29-1; j_call: TRBJ1-1; cdr3_aa: CSIGTGAGYTEAFF
clone_size: few; v_call: TRBV5-1; j_call: TRBJ1-1; cdr3_aa: CASRLILGDTEAFF
clone_size: NA; v_call: TRBV2; j_call: TRBJ1-1; cdr3_aa: CASSPGVATEAFF
clone_size: NA; v_call: TRBV7-7; j_call: TRBJ2-2; cdr3_aa: CASSFWQGGMAGSCFF
clone_size: NA; v_call: TRBV6-5; j_call: TRBJ2-3; cdr3_aa: CASSSRRGAVYTDTQYF